The clone carrying this T cell receptor beta chain was counted at least ten times. The antigen remains unidentified. This entry comes from a study of human T cells and chemical hapten exposure. Across the study: In the approximately 25-week study, patients were dosed weekly with diphenylcyclopropenone on the scalp throughout. Across samples, TCR yields varied, mostly owing to small differences in pooled library volumes. Points from the study as a whole: No alteration of TCRs above 1 in 1000 frequency was seen with DPC sensitization.

Each cDNA molecule in the library carried unique molecular identifiers. TCRdb fed the RACE reads into MiXCR, producing one record per CDR3 protein. Of approximately 110,000 distinct CDR3 sequences listed, more than 9.5% are singletons. Sample time point: patch test 1, 2 weeks after DPC sensitization. Noted treatment: therapeutic diphenylcyclopropenone sensitization with weekly scalp DPC. Germline CDR1 is MNHNY and CDR2 is SVGAGI (reference sequence). This CDR3 comprises 14 residues. Trimming pared 5 bases from V and 4 bases from J, leaving 14 bases between. The J gene is TRBJ1-1, the V gene TRBV6-6; no firm D call. The material was whole blood, obtained in connection with sensitization to the hapten diphenylcyclopropenone (DPC). This clonotype originated in a woman in her thirties or forties with alopecia areata. Some clones in this sample may be carry-over from other donors' samples. The CDR3 reads CASSPQAAGTEAFF. The CDR3 DNA is TGTGCCAGCAGTCCTCAGGCGGCCGGCACTGAAGCTTTCTTT.